This TCR beta chain was profiled in a study of cytomegalovirus exposure and HLA in healthy donors. Turning to the study itself: Unique TCRs numbering roughly 85 million, obtained from HLA-typed donors, made up an early data release.

Study-level points and caveats: Later analysis demonstrated an association between a missense DCLRE1C variant and TCR beta V- and J-gene trimming.

PCR amplification relied on 60 Vbeta primers (plus 13 Jbeta primers). Profiled with immunoSEQ multiplex PCR; TCRdb holds only in-frame clones, not every one. The sample shows around 180,000 clones, 65% to 80% of them seen only once. Nominal health characterized the donors when sampled, though unrecorded immune exposures were likely. As for this clone: Its antigen is not identified.

The sequence was collected from a middle-aged woman in good health and CMV-seronegative. The sequencing sample was made of PBMCs.

As DNA, the CDR3 is TGTGCCAGCAGTCACGGGACAGGGGGCTACGAGCAGTACTTC. It codes for CASSHGTGGYEQYF. The J gene is TRBJ2-7, the V gene TRBV28; 11 bases align to TRBD1. Germline values: CDR1 MDHEN, CDR2 SYDVKM. CDR3 length: 14 residues. The junction had 3 bases not matched to a gene; V was cut back by 5 bases and J by 3 bases.